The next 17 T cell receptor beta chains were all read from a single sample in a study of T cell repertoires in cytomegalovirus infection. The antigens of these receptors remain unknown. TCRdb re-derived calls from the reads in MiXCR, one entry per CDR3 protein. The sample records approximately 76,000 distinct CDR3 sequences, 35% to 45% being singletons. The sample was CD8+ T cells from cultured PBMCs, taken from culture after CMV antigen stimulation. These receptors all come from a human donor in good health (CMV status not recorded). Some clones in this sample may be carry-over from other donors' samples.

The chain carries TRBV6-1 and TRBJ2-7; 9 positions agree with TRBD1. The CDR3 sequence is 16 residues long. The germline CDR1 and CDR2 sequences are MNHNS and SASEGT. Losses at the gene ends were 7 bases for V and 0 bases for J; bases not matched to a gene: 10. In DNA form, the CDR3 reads TGTGCCAGCATCCAAATCTCGGACAGGGGCTCCTACGAGCAGTACTTC. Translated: CASIQISDRGSYEQYF.

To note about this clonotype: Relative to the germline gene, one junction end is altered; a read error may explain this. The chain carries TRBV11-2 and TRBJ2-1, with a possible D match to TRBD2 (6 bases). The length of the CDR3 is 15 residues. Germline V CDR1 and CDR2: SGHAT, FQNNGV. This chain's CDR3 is CASSLVTLGEVWQFF. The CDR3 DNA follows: TGTGCCAGCAGCTTAGTCACTTTGGGGGAGGTCTGGCAGTTTTTC.

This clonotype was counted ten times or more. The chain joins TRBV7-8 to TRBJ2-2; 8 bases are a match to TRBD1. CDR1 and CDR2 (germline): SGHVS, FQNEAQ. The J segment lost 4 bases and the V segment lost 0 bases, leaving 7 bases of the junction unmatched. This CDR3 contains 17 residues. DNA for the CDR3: TGTGCCAGCAGCTTAGCGTGGCAGGGGGCTATCACCGGGGAGCTGTTTTTT. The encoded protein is CASSLAWQGAITGELFF.

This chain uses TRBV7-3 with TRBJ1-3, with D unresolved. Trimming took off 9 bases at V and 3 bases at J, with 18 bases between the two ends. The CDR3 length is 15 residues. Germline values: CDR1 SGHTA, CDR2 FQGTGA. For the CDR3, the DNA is TGTGCCAGAGGGCCTCAGGTCGGAATTGGAAACACCATATATTTT. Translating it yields CARGPQVGIGNTIYF.

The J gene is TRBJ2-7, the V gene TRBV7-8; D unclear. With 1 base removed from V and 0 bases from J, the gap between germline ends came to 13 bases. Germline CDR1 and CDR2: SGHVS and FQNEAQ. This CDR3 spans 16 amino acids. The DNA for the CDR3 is TGTGCCAGCAGCTTAGGTCGGAGTCCGAGCTCCTACGAGCAGTACTTC. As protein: CASSLGRSPSSYEQYF.

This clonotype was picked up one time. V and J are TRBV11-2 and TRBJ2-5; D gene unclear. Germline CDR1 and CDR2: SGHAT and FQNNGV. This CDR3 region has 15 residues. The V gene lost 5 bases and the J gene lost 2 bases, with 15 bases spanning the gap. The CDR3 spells CASSHLDEGQETQYF. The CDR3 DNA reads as TGTGCCAGCAGCCACCTGGACGAAGGACAAGAGACCCAGTACTTC.

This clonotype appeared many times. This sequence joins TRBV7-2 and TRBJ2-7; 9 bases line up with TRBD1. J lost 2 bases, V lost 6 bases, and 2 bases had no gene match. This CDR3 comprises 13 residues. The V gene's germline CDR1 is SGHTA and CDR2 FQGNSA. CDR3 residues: CASSWTGAYEQYF. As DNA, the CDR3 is TGTGCCAGCAGTTGGACAGGGGCCTACGAGCAGTACTTC.

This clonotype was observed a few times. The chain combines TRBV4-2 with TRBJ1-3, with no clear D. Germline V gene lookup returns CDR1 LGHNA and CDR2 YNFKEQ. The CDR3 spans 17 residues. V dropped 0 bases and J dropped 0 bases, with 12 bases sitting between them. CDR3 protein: CASSQDSGRSSGNTIYF. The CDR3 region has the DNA TGTGCCAGCAGCCAAGATTCCGGCAGGAGCTCTGGAAACACCATATATTTT.

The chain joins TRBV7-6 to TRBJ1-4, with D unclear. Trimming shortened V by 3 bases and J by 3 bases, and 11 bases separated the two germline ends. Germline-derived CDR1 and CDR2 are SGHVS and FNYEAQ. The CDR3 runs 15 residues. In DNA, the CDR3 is TGTGCCAGCAGCTTGTCGGCGGTGGCTAATGAAAAACTGTTTTTT. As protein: CASSLSAVANEKLFF.

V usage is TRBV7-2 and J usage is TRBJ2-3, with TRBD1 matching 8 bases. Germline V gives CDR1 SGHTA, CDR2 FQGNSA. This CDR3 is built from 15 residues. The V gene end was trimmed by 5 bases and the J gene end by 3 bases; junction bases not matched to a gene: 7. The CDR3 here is CASSPAGQGTDTQYF. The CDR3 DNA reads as TGTGCCAGCAGCCCCGCTGGACAGGGAACAGATACGCAGTATTTT.

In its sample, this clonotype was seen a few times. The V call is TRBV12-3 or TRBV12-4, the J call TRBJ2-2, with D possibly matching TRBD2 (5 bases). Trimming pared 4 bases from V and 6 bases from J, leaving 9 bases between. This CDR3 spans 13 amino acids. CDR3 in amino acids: CASSYGMSGELFF. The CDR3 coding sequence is TGTGCCAGCAGTTACGGGATGTCCGGGGAGCTGTTTTTT.

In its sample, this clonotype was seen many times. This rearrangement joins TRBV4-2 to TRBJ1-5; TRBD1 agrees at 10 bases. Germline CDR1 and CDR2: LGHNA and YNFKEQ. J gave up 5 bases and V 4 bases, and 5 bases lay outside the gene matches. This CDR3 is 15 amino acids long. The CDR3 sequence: CASSPRTGGDQPQHF. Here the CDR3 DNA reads TGTGCCAGCAGCCCCCGGACAGGGGGGGATCAGCCCCAGCATTTT.

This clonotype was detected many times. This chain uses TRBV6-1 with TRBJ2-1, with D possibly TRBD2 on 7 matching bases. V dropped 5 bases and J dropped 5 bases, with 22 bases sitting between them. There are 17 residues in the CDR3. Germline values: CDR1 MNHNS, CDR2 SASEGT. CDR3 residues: CASSTPIGGLLDNEQFF. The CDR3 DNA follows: TGTGCCAGCAGTACCCCAATCGGGGGGCTGTTAGACAATGAGCAGTTCTTC.

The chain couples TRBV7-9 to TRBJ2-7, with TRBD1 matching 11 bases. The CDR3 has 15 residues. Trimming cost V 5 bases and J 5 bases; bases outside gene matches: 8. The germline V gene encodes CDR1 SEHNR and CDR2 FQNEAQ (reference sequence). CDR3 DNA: TGTGCCAGCAGCCCGACCGGACAGGGGGCCCACGAGCAGTACTTC. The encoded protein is CASSPTGQGAHEQYF.

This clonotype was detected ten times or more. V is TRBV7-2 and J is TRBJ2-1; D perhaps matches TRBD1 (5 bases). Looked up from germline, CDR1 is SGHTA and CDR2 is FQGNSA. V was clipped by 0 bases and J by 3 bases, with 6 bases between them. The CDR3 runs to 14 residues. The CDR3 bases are TGTGCCAGCAGCTTAGCAGGGGTCTACAATGAGCAGTTCTTC. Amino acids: CASSLAGVYNEQFF. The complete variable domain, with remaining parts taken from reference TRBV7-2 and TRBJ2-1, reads GAGVSQSPSNKVTEKGKDVELRCDPISGHTALYWYRQSLGQGLEFLIYFQGNSAPDKSGLPSDRFSAERTGGSVSTLTIQRTQQEDSAVYLCASSLAGVYNEQFFGPGTRLTVL.

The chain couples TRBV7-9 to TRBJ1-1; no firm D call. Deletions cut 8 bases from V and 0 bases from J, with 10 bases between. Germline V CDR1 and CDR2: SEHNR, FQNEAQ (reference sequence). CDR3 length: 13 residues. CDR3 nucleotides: TGTGCCAGCTGTCTGGGGATGAACACTGAAGCTTTCTTT. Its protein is CASCLGMNTEAFF.

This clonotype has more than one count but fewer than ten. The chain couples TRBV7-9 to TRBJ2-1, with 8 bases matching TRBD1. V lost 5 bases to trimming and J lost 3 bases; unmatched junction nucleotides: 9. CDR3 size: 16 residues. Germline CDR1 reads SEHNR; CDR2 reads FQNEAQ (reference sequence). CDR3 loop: CASSPRTGTHYNEQFF. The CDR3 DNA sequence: TGTGCCAGCAGCCCTCGGACAGGGACACACTACAATGAGCAGTTCTTC.